Detailed here is one T cell receptor beta chain. The clone's antigen remains unknown. No base quality information exists; no much larger clone differs at one position. The data were taken from a study of regulatory and conventional T cells in RAG deficiency (dated by TCRdb to about 2017). Context from the whole study: To compare the diversity and composition of the repertoires of Treg, conventional CD4+ and CD8+ T cells between RAG-deficient patients and healthy controls, the study applied high-throughput TCR beta sequencing. The study at large found these results: Unique TCR beta sequences from Treg cells were roughly 110-fold fewer in Omenn syndrome and CID/AS patients than controls, versus approximately 10-fold for other subsets. The CD25-high CD127-low cells sorted from Omenn syndrome patients may be peripherally activated cells rather than true Treg cells. Shorter CDR3 lengths were found in all patient T-cell subsets, and >75% Treg-Tconv repertoire overlap at nucleotide and amino acid level was observed in Omenn syndrome patients. Some T-cell subset analyses were not performed for some subjects. RAG-deficient patients showed markedly lower Shannon entropy and higher Simpson indices than control T-cell subpopulations.

V is shortened by 4 bases, J by 4 bases, and the region joining them spans 8 bases. The CDR3 runs 13 amino acids, cysteine and phenylalanine included. Kept here is only the CDR3 DNA, which spans 39 bases and is read in frame from base 1. CDR1 and CDR2, per the germline V gene, are MGHDK and SYGVNS. Before genomic DNA was extracted, regulatory T cells were isolated from blood as CD4+CD25-high CD127-low cells. For repertoire analyses, the comparison group consisted of 7 or 8 healthy control donors. The library was built by means of the immunoSEQ multiplex PCR assay. Genomic DNA from the sorted T-cell subsets was used to amplify rearranged TCR beta chain products, which were then sequenced. Turning to the authors' computational methods: Shannon entropy and Simpson indices were used to measure the diversity of productive TCR beta rearrangements in each repertoire. To gauge clonal expansion, the frequencies of the 100 most abundant productive TCR beta clonotypes among total reads were added together. The TRB repertoires were evaluated with a self-reactivity index based on amino acid usage at CDR3beta positions 6 and 7. Two-way ANOVA was applied to the repertoire analyses, whereas Student t or Mann-Whitney tests were applied to the flow cytometric analyses. Not all clones reach the TCRdb copy of this immuneACCESS table, which keeps in-frame sequences only. Checked studies attribute under half of the gap to unresolved V genes and leave the rest unexplained. The DNA gave D and trimming, while V, J and clone size come from that table. Here the sample has under 30,000 clones; about 90% occur a single time. The ten largest clones add up to roughly 0.82% of the sample.

These sequences were also reported in another study, on regulatory T cells. The second study, in turn, reports: The multiplex PCR used 52 forward TRBV primers and 13 reverse TRBJ primers, with assay-based and computational corrections for amplification bias. Patient repertoires showed restricted unique TRB V-J pairs and skewed V and J gene usage, most marked in regulatory T cells. The study compared T-cell receptor beta repertoires of sorted regulatory, conventional CD4+ and CD8+ T cells between CD3G-deficient patients and healthy controls. Peripheral blood mononuclear cells were isolated by Ficoll density separation. Within the immunoSEQ assay, multiplex PCR amplified rearranged TRB loci from genomic DNA. TRB amplicons were sequenced using an Illumina HiSeq platform. Raw sequences were error-filtered and aligned to reference gene sequences by custom algorithms, then analyzed with the immunoSEQ online tools. The frequencies of productive and nonproductive TRB rearrangements were evaluated among unique sequences as well as among total sequences. Prism software was used to run t tests, Mann-Whitney tests or two-way ANOVA for comparisons between groups.

The V gene is TRBV25-1 and the J gene is TRBJ1-5; no D gene is confidently identified. The sample consisted of Tregs sorted from blood. The TCR was taken from a human donor in good health. The nucleotides are TGTGCCAGCAGTGGTCCATTGAATCAGCCCCAGCATTTT. This translates into CASSGPLNQPQHF.